The sequence of this T cell receptor (beta chain) was determined in a study of technical replicates of blood from several donors. The germline V and J ends were trimmed by 0 bases and 6 bases, with 8 bases remaining between them. Germline loops: CDR1 MNHNY, CDR2 SVGAGI (reference sequence). The CDR3 has 13 residues. The data were produced by immunoSEQ multiplex PCR, yet TCRdb's version contains in-frame clones alone and is incomplete. The profile shows 55,000 to 60,000 clones, about 93% of them singletons. The TCR was taken from a human donor in good health. Some clones in this sample may be carry-over from other donors' samples. This rearrangement joins TRBV6-6 to TRBJ1-2; D not resolved. Sequenced material: PBMCs. CDR3 sequence (DNA): TGTGCCAGCAGTTACTCGATGAGTGATGGCTACACCTTC. Its protein product is CASSYSMSDGYTF.